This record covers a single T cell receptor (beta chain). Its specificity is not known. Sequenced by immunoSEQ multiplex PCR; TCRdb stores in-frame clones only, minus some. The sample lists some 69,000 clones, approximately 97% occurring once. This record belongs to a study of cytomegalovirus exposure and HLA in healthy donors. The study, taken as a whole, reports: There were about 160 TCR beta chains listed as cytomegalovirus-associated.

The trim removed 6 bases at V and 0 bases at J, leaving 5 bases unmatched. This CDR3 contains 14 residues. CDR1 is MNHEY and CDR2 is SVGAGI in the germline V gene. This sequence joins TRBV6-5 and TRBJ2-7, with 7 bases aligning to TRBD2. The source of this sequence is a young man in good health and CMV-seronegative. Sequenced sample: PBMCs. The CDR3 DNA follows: TGTGCCAGCAGAGCAAGCGGGACCTCCTACGAGCAGTACTTC. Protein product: CASRASGTSYEQYF.